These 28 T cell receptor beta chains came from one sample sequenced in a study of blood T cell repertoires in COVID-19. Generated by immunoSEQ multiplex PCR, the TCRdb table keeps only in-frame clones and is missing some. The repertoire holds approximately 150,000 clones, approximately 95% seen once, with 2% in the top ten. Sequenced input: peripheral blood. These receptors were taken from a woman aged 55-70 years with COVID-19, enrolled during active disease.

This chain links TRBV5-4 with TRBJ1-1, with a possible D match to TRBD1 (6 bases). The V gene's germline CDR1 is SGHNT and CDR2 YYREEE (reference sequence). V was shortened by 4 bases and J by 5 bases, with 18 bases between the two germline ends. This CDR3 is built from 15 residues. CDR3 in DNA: TGTGCCAGCAGCGCATGGACAGATGTGCATACTGAAGCTTTCTTT. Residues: CASSAWTDVHTEAFF.

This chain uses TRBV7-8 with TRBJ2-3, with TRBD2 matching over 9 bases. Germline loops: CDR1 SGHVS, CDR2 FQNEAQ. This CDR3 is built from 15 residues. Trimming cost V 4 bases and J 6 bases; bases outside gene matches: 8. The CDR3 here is CASSSGGSGGDTQYF. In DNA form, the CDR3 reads TGTGCCAGCAGCTCCGGGGGTAGCGGGGGTGATACGCAGTATTTT.

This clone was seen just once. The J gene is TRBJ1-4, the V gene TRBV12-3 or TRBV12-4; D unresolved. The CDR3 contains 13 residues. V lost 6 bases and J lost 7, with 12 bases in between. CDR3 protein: CASRWSTLEKLFF. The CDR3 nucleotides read TGTGCCAGCAGATGGTCGACTCTTGAAAAACTGTTTTTT.

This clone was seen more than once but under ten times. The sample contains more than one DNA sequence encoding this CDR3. CDR3 DNA: TGTGCCAGCAGTTTCTATCCCGGGGAGCTGTTTTTT. Protein sequence: CASSFYPGELFF. The rearrangement links TRBV12-3 or TRBV12-4 to TRBJ2-2, with D hard to call. The CDR3 has 12 amino acids. V gave up 3 bases and J gave up 6 bases, with 5 bases separating them.

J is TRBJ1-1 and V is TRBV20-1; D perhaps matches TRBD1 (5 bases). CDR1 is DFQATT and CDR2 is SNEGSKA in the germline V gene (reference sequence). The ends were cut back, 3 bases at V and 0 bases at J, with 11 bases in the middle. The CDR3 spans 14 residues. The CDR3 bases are TGCAGTGCTAGTCTGTGGGGCGTGAACACTGAAGCTTTCTTT. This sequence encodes CSASLWGVNTEAFF.

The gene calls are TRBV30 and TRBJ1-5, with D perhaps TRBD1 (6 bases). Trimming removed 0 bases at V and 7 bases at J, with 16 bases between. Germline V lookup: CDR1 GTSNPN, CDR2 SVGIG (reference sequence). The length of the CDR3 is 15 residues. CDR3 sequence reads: CAWSVGGDIKQPQHF. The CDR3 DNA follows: TGTGCCTGGAGTGTAGGGGGTGATATCAAACAGCCCCAGCATTTT.

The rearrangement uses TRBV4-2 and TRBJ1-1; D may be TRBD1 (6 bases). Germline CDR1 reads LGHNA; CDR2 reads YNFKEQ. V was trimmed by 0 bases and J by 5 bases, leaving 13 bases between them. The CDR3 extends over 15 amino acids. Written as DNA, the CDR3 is TGTGCCAGCAGCCAAGATGTCAGGGGTTCTACTGAAGCTTTCTTT. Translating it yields CASSQDVRGSTEAFF.

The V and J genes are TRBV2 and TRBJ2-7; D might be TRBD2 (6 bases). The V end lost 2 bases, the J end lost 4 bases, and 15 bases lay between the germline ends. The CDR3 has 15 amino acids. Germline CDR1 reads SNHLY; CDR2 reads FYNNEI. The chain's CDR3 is CASSELRGAVYEQYF. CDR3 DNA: TGTGCCAGCAGTGAACTGCGCGGGGCAGTGTACGAGCAGTACTTC.

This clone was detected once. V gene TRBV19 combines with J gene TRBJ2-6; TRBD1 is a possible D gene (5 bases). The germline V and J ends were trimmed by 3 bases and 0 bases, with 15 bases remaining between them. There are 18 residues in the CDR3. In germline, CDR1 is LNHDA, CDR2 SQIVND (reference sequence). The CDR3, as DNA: TGTGCCAGTAGTATCCCAGGGCGCTTCTCCTCTGGGGCCAACGTCCTGACTTTC. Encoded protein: CASSIPGRFSSGANVLTF.

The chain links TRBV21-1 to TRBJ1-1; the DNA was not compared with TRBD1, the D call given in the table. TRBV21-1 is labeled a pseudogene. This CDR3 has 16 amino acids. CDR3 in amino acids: CASSKDEPRGNGEAFF. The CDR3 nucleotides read TGTGCCAGCAGCAAAGATGAACCCAGGGGTAATGGTGAAGCTTTCTTT.

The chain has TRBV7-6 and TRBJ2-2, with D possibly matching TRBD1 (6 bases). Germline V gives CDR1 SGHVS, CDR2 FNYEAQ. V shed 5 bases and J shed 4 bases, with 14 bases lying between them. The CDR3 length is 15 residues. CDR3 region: CASSETGSGTGELFF. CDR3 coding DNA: TGTGCCAGCAGCGAAACAGGGTCGGGCACCGGGGAGCTGTTTTTT.

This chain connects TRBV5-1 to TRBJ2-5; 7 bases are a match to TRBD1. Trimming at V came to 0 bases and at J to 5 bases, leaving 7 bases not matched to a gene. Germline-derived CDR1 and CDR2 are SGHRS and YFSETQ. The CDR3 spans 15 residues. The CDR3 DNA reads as TGCGCCAGCAGCTTGGGAGCAGGGGGTGCGGAGACCCAGTACTTC. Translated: CASSLGAGGAETQYF.

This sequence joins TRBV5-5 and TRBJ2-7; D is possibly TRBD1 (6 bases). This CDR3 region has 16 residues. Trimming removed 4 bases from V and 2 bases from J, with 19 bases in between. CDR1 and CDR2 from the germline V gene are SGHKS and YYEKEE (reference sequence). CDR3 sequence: CASSLRTDSDPYEQYF. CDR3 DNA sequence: TGTGCCAGCAGCCTACGGACAGATAGCGACCCCTACGAGCAGTACTTC.

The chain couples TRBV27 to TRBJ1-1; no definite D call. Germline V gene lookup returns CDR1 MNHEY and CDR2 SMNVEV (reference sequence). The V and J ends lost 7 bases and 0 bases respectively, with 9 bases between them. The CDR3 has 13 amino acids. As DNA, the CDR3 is TGTGCCAGCATTTTTACAGTGAACACTGAAGCTTTCTTT. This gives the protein CASIFTVNTEAFF.

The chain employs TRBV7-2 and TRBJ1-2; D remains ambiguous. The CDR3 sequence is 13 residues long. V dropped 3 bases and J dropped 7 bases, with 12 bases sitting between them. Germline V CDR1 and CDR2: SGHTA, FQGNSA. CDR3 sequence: CASSFGEAVGYTF. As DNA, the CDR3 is TGTGCCAGCAGCTTCGGGGAAGCTGTTGGCTACACCTTC.

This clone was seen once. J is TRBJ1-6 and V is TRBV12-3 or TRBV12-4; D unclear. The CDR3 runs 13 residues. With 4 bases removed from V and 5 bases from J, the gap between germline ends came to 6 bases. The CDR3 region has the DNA TGTGCCAGCAGTTGGCAGGATAATTCACCCCTCCACTTT. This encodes CASSWQDNSPLHF.

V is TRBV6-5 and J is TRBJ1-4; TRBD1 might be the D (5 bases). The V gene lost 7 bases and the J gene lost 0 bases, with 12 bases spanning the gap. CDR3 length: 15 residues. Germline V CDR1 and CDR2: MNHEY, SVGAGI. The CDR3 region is CASKLGLATNEKLFF. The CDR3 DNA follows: TGTGCCAGCAAATTGGGGCTGGCAACTAATGAAAAACTGTTTTTT.

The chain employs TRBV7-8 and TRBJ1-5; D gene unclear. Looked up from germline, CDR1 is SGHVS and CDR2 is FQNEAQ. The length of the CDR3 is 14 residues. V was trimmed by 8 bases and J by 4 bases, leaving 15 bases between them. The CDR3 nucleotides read TGTGCCAGCCGGCCGGGAGGTCTTAATCAGCCCCAGCATTTT. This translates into CASRPGGLNQPQHF.

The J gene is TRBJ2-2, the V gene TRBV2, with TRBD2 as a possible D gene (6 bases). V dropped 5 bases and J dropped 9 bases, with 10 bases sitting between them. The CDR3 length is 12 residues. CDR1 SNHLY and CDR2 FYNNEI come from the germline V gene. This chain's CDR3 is CASSRLGRELFF. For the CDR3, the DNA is TGTGCCAGCAGTAGACTAGGAAGGGAGCTGTTTTTT.

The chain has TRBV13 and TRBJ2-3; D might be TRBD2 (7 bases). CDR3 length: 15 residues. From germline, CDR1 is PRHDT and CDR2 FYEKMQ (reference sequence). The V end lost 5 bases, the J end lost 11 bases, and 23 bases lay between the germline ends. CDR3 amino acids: CASSGGPLAAGVQYF. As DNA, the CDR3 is TGTGCCAGCAGCGGGGGCCCGCTAGCGGCGGGAGTGCAGTATTTT.

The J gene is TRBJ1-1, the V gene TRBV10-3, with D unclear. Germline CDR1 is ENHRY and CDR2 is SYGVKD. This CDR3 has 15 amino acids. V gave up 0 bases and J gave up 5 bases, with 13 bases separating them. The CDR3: CAISESRQAGTEAFF. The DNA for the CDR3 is TGTGCCATCAGTGAGTCTCGGCAGGCGGGGACTGAAGCTTTCTTT.

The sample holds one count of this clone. The CDR3 loop is CASSFVPGKLFF. The DNA of the CDR3 is TGTGCCAGCAGCTTTGTTCCGGGGAAGCTGTTTTTT. The chain has TRBV11-3 and TRBJ2-2; weak D call: TRBD2 (5 bases). Trimming pared 3 bases from V and 12 bases from J, leaving 11 bases between. This CDR3 comprises 12 residues. Germline lookup yields CDR1 SGHNT and CDR2 YENEEA.

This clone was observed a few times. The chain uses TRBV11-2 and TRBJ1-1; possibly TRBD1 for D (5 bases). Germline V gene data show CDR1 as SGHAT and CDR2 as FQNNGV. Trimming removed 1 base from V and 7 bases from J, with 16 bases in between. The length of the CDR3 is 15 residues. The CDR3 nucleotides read TGTGCCAGCAGCTTAGGGTTGGGCATGGGGGGTGAAGCTTTCTTT. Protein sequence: CASSLGLGMGGEAFF.

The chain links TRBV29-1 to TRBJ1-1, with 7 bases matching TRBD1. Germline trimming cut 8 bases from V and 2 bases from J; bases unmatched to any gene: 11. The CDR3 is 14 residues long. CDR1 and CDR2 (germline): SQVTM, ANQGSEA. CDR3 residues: CSTRQGQTNTEAFF. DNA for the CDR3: TGCAGCACCAGACAGGGACAGACCAACACTGAAGCTTTCTTT.

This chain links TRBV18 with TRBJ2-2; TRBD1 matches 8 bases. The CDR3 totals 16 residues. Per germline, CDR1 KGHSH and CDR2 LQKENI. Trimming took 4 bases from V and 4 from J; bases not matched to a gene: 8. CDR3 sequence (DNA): TGTGCCAGCTCACTACGACAGGGGATCCTCACCGGGGAGCTGTTTTTT. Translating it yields CASSLRQGILTGELFF.

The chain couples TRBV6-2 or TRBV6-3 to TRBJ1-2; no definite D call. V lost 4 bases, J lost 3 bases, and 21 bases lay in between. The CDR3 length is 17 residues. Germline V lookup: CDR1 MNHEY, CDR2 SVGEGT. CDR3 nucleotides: TGTGCCAGCAGTTCCGACTTACGCAGGAGGCAGGACTATGGCTACACCTTC. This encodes CASSSDLRRRQDYGYTF.

This CDR3 is CASSQAGRRANYGYTF. Written as DNA, the CDR3 is TGCGCCAGCAGCCAGGCAGGTCGAAGAGCTAACTATGGCTACACCTTC. The chain has TRBV4-1 and TRBJ1-2; D not resolved. The ends were cut back, 3 bases at V and 0 bases at J, with 14 bases in the middle. The germline gives CDR1 MGHRA, CDR2 YSYEKL. CDR3 size: 16 residues.

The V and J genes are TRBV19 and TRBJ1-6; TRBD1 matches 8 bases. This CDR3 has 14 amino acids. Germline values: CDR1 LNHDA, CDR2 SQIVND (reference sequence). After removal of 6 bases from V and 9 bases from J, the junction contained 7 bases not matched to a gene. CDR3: CASRVTTGGSPLHF. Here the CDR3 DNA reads TGTGCCAGTAGAGTCACCACAGGGGGTTCACCCCTCCACTTT. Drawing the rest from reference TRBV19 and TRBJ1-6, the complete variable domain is DGGITQSPKYLFRKEGQNVTLSCEQNLNHDAMYWYRQDPGQGLRLIYYSQIVNDFQKGDIAEGYSVSREKKESFPLTVTSAQKNPTAFYLCASRVTTGGSPLHFGNGTRLTVT.